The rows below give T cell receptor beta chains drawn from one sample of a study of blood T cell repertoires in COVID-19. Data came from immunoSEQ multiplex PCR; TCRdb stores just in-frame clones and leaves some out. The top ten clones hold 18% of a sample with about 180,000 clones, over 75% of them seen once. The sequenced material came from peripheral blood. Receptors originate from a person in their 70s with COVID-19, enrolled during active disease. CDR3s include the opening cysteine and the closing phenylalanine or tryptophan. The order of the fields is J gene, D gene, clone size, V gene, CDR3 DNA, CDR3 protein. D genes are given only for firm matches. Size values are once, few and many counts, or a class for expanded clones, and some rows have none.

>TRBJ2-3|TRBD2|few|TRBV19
TGTGCCAGTAGTATAACTAGCGGGAGGAGAGATACGCAGTATTTT
CASSITSGRRDTQYF
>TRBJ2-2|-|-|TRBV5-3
TGTGCCAGAAGGTGCGGGACTTCAAACACCGGGGAGCTGTTTTTT
CARRCGTSNTGELFF
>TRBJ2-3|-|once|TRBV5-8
TGTGCCAGCAGCCTGGACGGGAGCACAGATACGCAGTATTTT
CASSLDGSTDTQYF
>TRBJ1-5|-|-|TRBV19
TGTGCCAGTAGTATTCCCTTCTTACCTTGGGATGGAGGCAAACAGCCCCAGCATTTT
CASSIPFLPWDGGKQPQHF
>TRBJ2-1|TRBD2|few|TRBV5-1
TGCGCCAGCGGACTAGCGGGGGATGAGCAGTTCTTC
CASGLAGDEQFF
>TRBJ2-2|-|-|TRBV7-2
TGTGCCAGCAGCAATATAGCCGGGGAGCTGTTTTTT
CASSNIAGELFF
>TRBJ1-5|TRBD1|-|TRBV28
TGTGCCAGCAGTTACGGTTGGGGACAGGGGCAAAACAATCAGCCCCAGCATTTT
CASSYGWGQGQNNQPQHF
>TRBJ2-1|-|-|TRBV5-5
TGTGCCAGCAGCTTGTCACCTGAACCGAGCTCCTACAATGAGCAGTTCTTC
CASSLSPEPSSYNEQFF
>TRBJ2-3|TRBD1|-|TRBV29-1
TGCAGCGGGCTGCGTAGGGACAGGGGAGGGCGGGTCACAGATACGCAGTATTTT
CSGLRRDRGGRVTDTQYF
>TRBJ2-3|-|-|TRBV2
TGTGCCACCCACTCGAGCGGATACACAGATACGCAGTATTTT
CATHSSGYTDTQYF
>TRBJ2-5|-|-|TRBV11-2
TGTGCCAGCAGCTTAGTACTGGGGGCAGAGACCCAGTACTTC
CASSLVLGAETQYF
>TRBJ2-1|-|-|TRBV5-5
TGTGCCAGCAGCCGAGGACAGAGGGATGAGCAGTTCTTC
CASSRGQRDEQFF
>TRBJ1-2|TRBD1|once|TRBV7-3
TGTGCCAGCAGCGAGGGACAGGGGCTCTATGGCTACACCTTC
CASSEGQGLYGYTF
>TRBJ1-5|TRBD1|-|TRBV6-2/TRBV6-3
TGTGCCAGCAGTTACATGGAGGGGGCGCAGCCCCAGCATTTT
CASSYMEGAQPQHF
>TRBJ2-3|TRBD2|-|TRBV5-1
TGCGCCAGCAGCTGGGGGAGCGGGGGGACCACAGATACGCAGTATTTT
CASSWGSGGTTDTQYF
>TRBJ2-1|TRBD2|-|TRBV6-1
TGTGCCAGCAGGACACCGGGACTAGCAAGTTTTGAGCAGTTCTTC
CASRTPGLASFEQFF
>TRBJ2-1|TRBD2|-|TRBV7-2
TGTGCCAGCAGCTTAAGAACTAGCGGGAGCAATGAGCAGTTCTTC
CASSLRTSGSNEQFF
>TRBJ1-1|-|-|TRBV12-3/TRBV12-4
TGTGCCAGCAGTTTTAATCGGGGGGTTGAGACTTTCTTT
CASSFNRGVETFF
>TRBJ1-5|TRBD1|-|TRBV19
TGTGCCAGTAGGGACAGGGTCGGTCAGCCCCAGCATTTT
CASRDRVGQPQHF
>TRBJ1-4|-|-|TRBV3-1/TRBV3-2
TGTGCCAGCAGCCAATCCGCAGGGGCAGATGAAAAACTGTTTTTT
CASSQSAGADEKLFF
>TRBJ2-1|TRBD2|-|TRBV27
TGTGCCAGCAGTTTAGCGGGGGGGATTAATGAGCAGTTCTTC
CASSLAGGINEQFF
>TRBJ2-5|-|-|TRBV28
TGTGCCAGCAGTTCCAGTTCCGGGGAGGAGGAGACCCAGTACTTC
CASSSSSGEEETQYF
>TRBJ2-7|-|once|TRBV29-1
TGCAGCGCCGGATTCGGGAGCTACGAGCAGTACTTC
CSAGFGSYEQYF
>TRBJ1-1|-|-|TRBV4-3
TGCGCCAGCAGCAAACGCGGACAGTTCACTGAAGCTTTCTTT
CASSKRGQFTEAFF
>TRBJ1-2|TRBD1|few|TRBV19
TGTGCCGTAGAAGGGAGACAGGGGTTTCTGTCGTTCACCTTC
CAVEGRQGFLSFTF
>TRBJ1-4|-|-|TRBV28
TGTGCCAGCAGTTTTGCTGGGTCCAGCGCTAATGAAAAACTGTTTTTT
CASSFAGSSANEKLFF
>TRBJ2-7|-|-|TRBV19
TGTGCCAGTAGTATGCCCGGGAAATCCTACGAGCAGTACTTC
CASSMPGKSYEQYF
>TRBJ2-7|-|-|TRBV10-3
TGTGCCATCAGTGAATACTACGAGCAGTACTTC
CAISEYYEQYF
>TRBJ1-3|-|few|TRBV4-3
TGCGCCAGCAGCCGAGGAGACACCATATATTTT
CASSRGDTIYF
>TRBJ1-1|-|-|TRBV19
TGTGCCAGTAGTCCCCCGTTCTATGAAGCTTTCTTT
CASSPPFYEAFF
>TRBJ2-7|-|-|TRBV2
TGTGCCAGCAGGAAAGGGGTGGGGGAGGAGGACTTC
CASRKGVGEEDF
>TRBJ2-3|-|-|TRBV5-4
TGTGCCAGCAGCTTGGAGGGCGAGGGCCCCATCTCTTTCCCGACAGATACGCAGTATTTT
CASSLEGEGPISFPTDTQYF
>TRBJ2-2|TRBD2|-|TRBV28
TGTGCCAGCCGAATTAGCGGGAGTGACACCGGGGAGCTGTTTTTT
CASRISGSDTGELFF
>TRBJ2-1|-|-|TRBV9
TGTGCCAGCAGCGCCACAGGTATTTACAATGAGCAGTTCTTC
CASSATGIYNEQFF
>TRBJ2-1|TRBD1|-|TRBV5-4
TGTGCCAGCAGTTTGGGACAGGTCTACAATGAGCAGTTCTTC
CASSLGQVYNEQFF
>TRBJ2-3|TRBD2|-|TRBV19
TGTGCCAGTAGACAACTAGCGGGGGATCCTCCTAGCACAGATACGCAGTATTTT
CASRQLAGDPPSTDTQYF
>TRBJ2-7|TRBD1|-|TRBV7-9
TGTGCCAGCAGCCAGACAGGGGAAAGGCATAGCTCCTACGAGCAGTACTTC
CASSQTGERHSSYEQYF
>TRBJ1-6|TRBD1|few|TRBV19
TGTGCCAGTAGTCAAGTGACAGGGAGCTCCTATAATTCACCCCTCCACTTT
CASSQVTGSSYNSPLHF
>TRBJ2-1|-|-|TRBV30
TGTGCCTGGATAGAGGTTGGCTCCTACAATGAGCAGTTCTTC
CAWIEVGSYNEQFF
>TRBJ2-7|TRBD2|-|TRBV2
TGTGCCAGCACCCGAGGACTAGCGGGAGCCTACGAGCAGTACTTC
CASTRGLAGAYEQYF
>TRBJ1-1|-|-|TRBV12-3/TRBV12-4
TGTGCCAGCAGTTTGGCGAACACTGAAGCTTTCTTT
CASSLANTEAFF
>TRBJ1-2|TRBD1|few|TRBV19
TGTGCCAGAGGGAAAGAACCGGGACAGGGGAACTATGGCTACACCTTC
CARGKEPGQGNYGYTF
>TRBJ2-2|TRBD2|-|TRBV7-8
TGTGCCAGCAGCGCGGGGGTGGCGAACACCGGGGAGCTGTTTTTT
CASSAGVANTGELFF
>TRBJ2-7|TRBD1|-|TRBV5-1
TGCGCCAGCTGGGAACAGGGGGCCTACGAGCAGTACTTC
CASWEQGAYEQYF
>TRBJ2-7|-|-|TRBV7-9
TGTGCCAGCGGCAAACCGACGGTTGCGGCCTACGAGCAGTACTTC
CASGKPTVAAYEQYF
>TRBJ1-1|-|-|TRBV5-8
TGTGCCAGCACATCGGAGTTCGGGGGGGGCACTGAAGCTTTCTTT
CASTSEFGGGTEAFF
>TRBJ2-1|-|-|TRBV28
TGTGCCAGCAGACCCCCGGGGGCCTACAATGAGCAGTTCTTC
CASRPPGAYNEQFF
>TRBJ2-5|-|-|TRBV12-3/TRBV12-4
TGTGCCAGCCGCCGCGGTACCGGGGAGACCCAGTACTTC
CASRRGTGETQYF
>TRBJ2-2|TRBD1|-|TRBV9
TGTGCCAGCAGCGTAGTTGCGGGACAGGGCCCCACCCCCGGGGAGCTGTTTTTT
CASSVVAGQGPTPGELFF
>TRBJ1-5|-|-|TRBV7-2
TGTGCCAGCAGCTTAGCCTCCAGAAATAGCAATCAGCCCCAGCATTTT
CASSLASRNSNQPQHF
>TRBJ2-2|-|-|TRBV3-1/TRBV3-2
TGTGCCAGCAGCCATGCAGGGGCCGCAGGCACCGGGGAGCTGTTTTTT
CASSHAGAAGTGELFF
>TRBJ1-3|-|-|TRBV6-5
TGTGCCAGCTCACAGGATTTCTCTGGAAACACCATATATTTT
CASSQDFSGNTIYF
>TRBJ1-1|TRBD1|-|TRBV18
TGTGCCAGCTCACCAGGACAGGGGCACACTGAAGCTTTCTTT
CASSPGQGHTEAFF
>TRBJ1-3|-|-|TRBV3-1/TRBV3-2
TGTGCCAGCAGCCAAGAGGGGGCCCTTGCCACCTACTCTGGAAACACCATATATTTT
CASSQEGALATYSGNTIYF
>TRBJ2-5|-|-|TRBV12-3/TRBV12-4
TGTGCCAGCCTGGGGGGAGAGACCCAGTACTTC
CASLGGETQYF